These 18 T cell receptor beta chains came from one sample sequenced in a study of blood T cell repertoires in COVID-19. Assay: immunoSEQ multiplex PCR; the TCRdb copy retains only in-frame clones and omits some. Among more than 150,000 clones listed, 94% were seen once. Sequenced input: peripheral blood. These receptors all stem from a man aged 30 to 45 with COVID-19, enrolled during active disease.

The chain carries TRBV6-1 and TRBJ1-5, with D maybe TRBD1 (5 bases). V was shortened by 2 bases and J by 0 bases, with 8 bases between the two germline ends. The CDR3 contains 15 residues. Germline CDR1 MNHNS, CDR2 SASEGT. CDR3 in DNA: TGTGCCAGCAGTGAAACCAGGGATAGCAATCAGCCCCAGCATTTT. Its protein is CASSETRDSNQPQHF.

The rearrangement uses TRBV27 and TRBJ1-2; TRBD1 agrees at 7 bases. After removal of 6 bases from V and 4 bases from J, the junction contained 8 bases not matched to a gene. This CDR3 is built from 14 residues. The V gene's germline CDR1 is MNHEY and CDR2 SMNVEV (reference sequence). The CDR3 region has the DNA TGTGCCAGCAGAAATCCGGGACAGCCCTATGGCTACACCTTC. Translated, it gives CASRNPGQPYGYTF.

The chain uses TRBV5-5 and TRBJ2-7; 9 nucleotides agree with TRBD2. There are 16 residues in the CDR3. J lost 2 bases, V lost 0 bases, and 6 bases had no gene match. CDR1 SGHKS and CDR2 YYEKEE come from the germline V gene (reference sequence). CDR3 nucleotides: TGTGCCAGCAGCTTGGCGCCTAGCGGGGATACCTACGAGCAGTACTTC. It is translated as CASSLAPSGDTYEQYF. The variable domain in full, with the rest retrieved from reference TRBV5-5 and TRBJ2-7, is DAGVTQSPTHLIKTRGQQVTLRCSPISGHKSVSWYQQVLGQGPQFIFQYYEKEERGRGNFPDRFSARQFPNYSSELNVNALLLGDSALYLCASSLAPSGDTYEQYFGPGTRLTVT.

DNA of the CDR3: TGTGCCAGCCGCCTTACTAGCACAGATACGCAGTATTTT. It encodes CASRLTSTDTQYF. The chain uses TRBV2 and TRBJ2-3; D remains unclear. The CDR3 has 13 amino acids. V lost 8 bases and J 0 bases, leaving 9 bases between the germline ends. The germline gives CDR1 SNHLY, CDR2 FYNNEI.

The V call is TRBV27, the J call TRBJ2-1; 7 bases are a match to TRBD1. Germline V gene data show CDR1 as MNHEY and CDR2 as SMNVEV (reference sequence). The CDR3 contains 16 residues. J was trimmed by 4 bases and V by 5 bases; bases with no gene match: 11. CDR3 nucleotides: TGTGCCAGCAGTCCGAAATCCGGGACAGCGTACAATGAGCAGTTCTTC. It is translated as CASSPKSGTAYNEQFF.

The chain recombines TRBV11-2 with TRBJ1-6, with TRBD1 as a possible D gene (6 bases). CDR1 and CDR2 (germline): SGHAT, FQNNGV. The CDR3 covers 14 residues. V was shortened by 3 bases and J by 8 bases, with 11 bases between the two germline ends. DNA for the CDR3: TGTGCCAGCAGCTTTTTAACAGGGTATTCACCCCTCCACTTT. It specifies CASSFLTGYSPLHF.

The V gene is TRBV19, the J gene TRBJ2-5; 7 bases match TRBD2. The CDR3 contains 12 residues. Per germline, CDR1 LNHDA and CDR2 SQIVND (reference sequence). The trim removed 4 bases at V and 4 bases at J, leaving 0 bases unmatched. Here the CDR3 reads CASSSGGETQYF. The CDR3 DNA reads TGTGCCAGTAGTAGCGGGGGAGAGACCCAGTACTTC.

The chain has TRBV5-4 and TRBJ1-2; D may be TRBD1 (5 bases). The ends were cut back, 1 base at V and 8 bases at J, with 15 bases in the middle. The CDR3 contains 14 residues. Germline V gives CDR1 SGHNT, CDR2 YYREEE (reference sequence). The chain's CDR3 is CASSLFGAGQGYTF. CDR3 bases: TGTGCCAGCAGCTTGTTTGGGGCAGGGCAGGGCTACACCTTC.

The gene calls are TRBV3-1 (or the pseudogene TRBV3-2) and TRBJ2-7, with D possibly being TRBD2 (5 bases). CDR1 and CDR2 from the germline V gene are LGHDT and YNNKEL (reference sequence). Deletions cut 0 bases from V and 6 bases from J, with 15 bases between. The CDR3 spans 15 residues. CDR3 loop: CASSQDGTGSGEQYF. The CDR3 coding sequence is TGTGCCAGCAGCCAAGATGGTACGGGGAGCGGCGAGCAGTACTTC.

V gene TRBV2 combines with J gene TRBJ2-7; possibly TRBD2 for D (6 bases). This CDR3 has 14 residues. V was clipped by 3 bases and J by 5 bases, with 14 bases between them. Germline CDR1 SNHLY, CDR2 FYNNEI. CDR3 coding DNA: TGTGCCAGCAGTGAGGAGGGAATAAGGAACGAGCAGTACTTC. Translation: CASSEEGIRNEQYF. The entire variable domain, with the rest obtained from reference TRBV2 and TRBJ2-7, is as follows: EPEVTQTPSHQVTQMGQEVILRCVPISNHLYFYWYRQILGQKVEFLVSFYNNEISEKSEIFDDQFSVERPDGSNFTLKIRSTKLEDSAMYFCASSEEGIRNEQYFGPGTRLTVT.

The genes are TRBV7-9 and TRBJ1-2; D is unclear. CDR3 length: 14 amino acids. Germline V CDR1 and CDR2: SEHNR, FQNEAQ (reference sequence). Trimming took 3 bases from V and 8 from J, leaving 16 bases between them. For the CDR3, the DNA is TGTGCCAGCAGCTTCCACCCCATGGAGGAGGGCTACACCTTC. This sequence encodes CASSFHPMEEGYTF.

This chain links TRBV5-6 with TRBJ1-1, with D possibly TRBD1 on 6 matching bases. The V end was cut by 4 bases, the J end by 1 base, with 14 bases between. Germline V gene lookup returns CDR1 SGHDT and CDR2 YYEEEE. The CDR3 loop spans 15 amino acids. CDR3 protein: CASSTIQGRNTEAFF. The CDR3, as DNA: TGTGCCAGCAGCACAATACAGGGAAGGAACACTGAAGCTTTCTTT.

The DNA for the CDR3 is TGTGCCAGCAGCCCTGAGGTGGCGAACAACTACAATGAGCAGTTCTTC. Amino acids: CASSPEVANNYNEQFF. V and J are TRBV5-4 and TRBJ2-1, with D unresolved. V was trimmed by 4 bases and J by 3 bases, leaving 17 bases between them. The germline gives CDR1 SGHNT, CDR2 YYREEE (reference sequence). The CDR3 has 16 residues.

The rearrangement joins TRBV3-1 (or the pseudogene TRBV3-2) to TRBJ2-7; TRBD2 aligns across 7 bases. Germline V gene sequence: CDR1 LGHDT, CDR2 YNNKEL (reference sequence). V was clipped by 4 bases and J by 9 bases; unmatched bases: 21. The CDR3 contains 17 residues. In nucleotides, the CDR3 is TGTGCCAGCAGCCTAAGCGGGGCGCGGGGGAAACTTACGAGGCAGTACTTC. It codes for CASSLSGARGKLTRQYF.

This clone was counted a single time. The CDR3 DNA sequence: TGTGCCAGCAGCGTAGCTACGGCTAGCGGGGTACAAGATACGCAGTATTTT. The encoded protein is CASSVATASGVQDTQYF. This chain joins TRBV9 and TRBJ2-3; 9 bases map to TRBD2. The CDR3 has 17 amino acids. Losses at the gene ends were 0 bases for V and 5 bases for J; bases not matched to a gene: 10. The germline V gene encodes CDR1 SGDLS and CDR2 YYNGEE.

This chain links TRBV7-3 with TRBJ2-6, with D possibly matching TRBD2 (6 bases). The V and J ends lost 5 bases and 0 bases respectively, with 8 bases between them. Per germline, CDR1 SGHTA and CDR2 FQGTGA. The CDR3 is 15 amino acids. The CDR3: CASSLTSSGANVLTF. The DNA for the CDR3 is TGTGCCAGCAGCCTGACTAGCTCTGGGGCCAACGTCCTGACTTTC. Combining the CDR3 with reference TRBV7-3 and TRBJ2-6 gives the whole variable domain GAGVSQTPSNKVTEKGKYVELRCDPISGHTALYWYRQSLGQGPEFLIYFQGTGAADDSGLPNDRFFAVRPEGSVSTLKIQRTERGDSAVYLCASSLTSSGANVLTFGAGSRLTVL.

V gene TRBV5-4 combines with J gene TRBJ2-7; D is uncertain. The CDR3 spans 14 residues. In germline, CDR1 is SGHNT, CDR2 YYREEE (reference sequence). Trimming pared 3 bases from V and 0 bases from J, leaving 10 bases between. The CDR3 sequence is CASSSQESSYEQYF. CDR3 coding DNA: TGTGCCAGCAGCTCTCAGGAATCCTCCTACGAGCAGTACTTC.

The rearrangement links TRBV27 to TRBJ1-2; 10 bases align to TRBD1. Trimming took 6 bases from V and 4 from J; bases not matched to a gene: 5. There are 14 residues in the CDR3. CDR1 and CDR2 (germline): MNHEY, SMNVEV (reference sequence). In nucleotides, the CDR3 is TGTGCCAGCAGGACAGGGGGCGCGACCTATGGCTACACCTTC. Its protein product is CASRTGGATYGYTF.